In this sample, the clone carrying this TCR beta chain turned up a few times. This sample is drawn from a study of T-cell reconstitution after alpha-beta-depleted transplantation in children. During its preparation, the TCRbeta library received unique molecular identifiers. TCRdb fed the PCR reads into MiXCR, producing one record per CDR3 protein. This repertoire shows about 600,000 distinct CDR3 sequences, over 9.5% found once; its top ten account for about 4.2%. CDR3 size: 15 residues. Per germline, CDR1 MDHEN and CDR2 SYDVKM. The V and J ends lost 3 bases and 2 bases respectively, with 14 bases between them.

This receptor was obtained from a human donor who donated a stem cell graft to a child with acute myeloid leukemia. This sample comprised PBMCs from the stem cell graft donor, obtained from the stem cell graft. The rearrangement uses TRBV28 and TRBJ2-7; possibly TRBD1 for D (6 bases). The CDR3 sequence is CASSFRLDRAYEQYF. The CDR3 DNA reads TGTGCCAGCAGTTTTCGCTTGGACAGAGCCTACGAGCAGTACTTC.